These 28 T cell receptor beta chains came from one sample sequenced in a study of shared clonotypes between healthy human individuals. Assay used: immunoSEQ multiplex PCR; TCRdb lists only in-frame clones, some missing. The sample records around 450,000 clones, about four fifths being singletons. Sequencing was carried out using PBMCs. Receptor source: a woman in her thirties or forties in good health. Some clones in this sample may be carry-over from other donors' samples.

The chain recombines TRBV9 with TRBJ2-2; 10 positions match TRBD1. Trimming cost V 1 base and J 6 bases; bases outside gene matches: 6. CDR3 length equals 16 residues. Germline values: CDR1 SGDLS, CDR2 YYNGEE. This chain's CDR3 is CASSVTTGGGPGELFF. DNA of the CDR3: TGTGCCAGCAGCGTAACGACAGGGGGCGGCCCCGGGGAGCTGTTTTTT. The full variable domain, in which reference TRBV9 and TRBJ2-2 provide the parts outside the CDR3, is DSGVTQTPKHLITATGQRVTLRCSPRSGDLSVYWYQQSLDQGLQFLIQYYNGEERAKGNILERFSAQQFPDLHSELNLSSLELGDSALYFCASSVTTGGGPGELFFGEGSRLTVL.

J is TRBJ2-3 and V is TRBV15; 8 bases align to TRBD2. J gave up 5 bases and V 3 bases, and 7 bases lay outside the gene matches. This CDR3 spans 15 amino acids. From germline, CDR1 is LNHNV and CDR2 YYDKDF (reference sequence). The CDR3 coding sequence is TGTGCCACCAGCAGGTCGAAGCGGGAGTTAGATACGCAGTATTTT. Translated: CATSRSKRELDTQYF.

This clone was found once. This chain links TRBV27 with TRBJ1-5, with D tentatively TRBD1 (5 bases). The V end was cut by 4 bases, the J end by 7 bases, with 17 bases between. Germline loops: CDR1 MNHEY, CDR2 SMNVEV (reference sequence). The CDR3 sequence is 15 residues long. DNA of the CDR3: TGTGCCAGCAGTTCACAAGCCAGGGTGGGGCAGCCCCAGCATTTT. Protein: CASSSQARVGQPQHF.

The rearrangement joins TRBV19 to TRBJ2-1; TRBD2 aligns across 7 bases. The V segment lost 1 base and the J segment 6 bases; nucleotides outside the gene matches: 9. CDR1 LNHDA and CDR2 SQIVND come from the germline V gene (reference sequence). CDR3 length: 16 residues. The CDR3 region is CASSIGRGRESNEQFF. CDR3 nucleotide sequence: TGTGCCAGTAGTATAGGACGGGGGAGGGAGTCCAATGAGCAGTTCTTC.

The chain has TRBV19 and TRBJ2-7, with a possible D match to TRBD2 (5 bases). The CDR3 is 15 amino acids. The V end was cut by 3 bases, the J end by 0 bases, with 12 bases between. Germline CDR1 reads LNHDA; CDR2 reads SQIVND (reference sequence). The CDR3 DNA is TGTGCCAGTAGTATCCCCGGACGGGGCTCCTACGAGCAGTACTTC. Translated, it gives CASSIPGRGSYEQYF. Variable domain in full (rest from reference TRBV19 and TRBJ2-7): DGGITQSPKYLFRKEGQNVTLSCEQNLNHDAMYWYRQDPGQGLRLIYYSQIVNDFQKGDIAEGYSVSREKKESFPLTVTSAQKNPTAFYLCASSIPGRGSYEQYFGPGTRLTVT.

The chain has TRBV19 and TRBJ1-5; D call uncertain. The germline V gene has CDR1 LNHDA and CDR2 SQIVND (reference sequence). The CDR3 spans 13 residues. Deletions cut 1 base from V and 6 bases from J, with 7 bases between. CDR3 loop: CASSIAEGQPQHF. CDR3 sequence (DNA): TGTGCCAGTAGTATAGCAGAGGGTCAGCCCCAGCATTTT.

This rearrangement joins TRBV14 to TRBJ2-1; 7 nucleotides match TRBD2. The CDR3 has 13 residues. CDR1 is SGHDN, CDR2 FVKESK, per germline. Trimming cost V 3 bases and J 12 bases; bases outside gene matches: 8. The chain's CDR3 is CASSQERGLGQFF. The CDR3 DNA reads as TGTGCCAGCAGCCAGGAGCGGGGTTTAGGGCAGTTCTTC.

The chain has TRBV5-1 and TRBJ2-2; 9 nucleotides match TRBD1. The germline V gene has CDR1 SGHRS and CDR2 YFSETQ. V was clipped by 4 bases and J by 6 bases; unmatched bases: 7. The CDR3 has 15 amino acids. CDR3 region: CASSRWDRDAGELFF. Here the CDR3 DNA reads TGCGCCAGCAGCCGTTGGGACAGGGACGCCGGGGAGCTGTTTTTT. Looking up the rest from reference TRBV5-1 and TRBJ2-2 gives the full variable domain: KAGVTQTPRYLIKTRGQQVTLSCSPISGHRSVSWYQQTPGQGLQFLFEYFSETQRNKGNFPGRFSGRQFSNSRSEMNVSTLELGDSALYLCASSRWDRDAGELFFGEGSRLTVL.

The CDR3 loop is CASSLEAAYEQYF. CDR3 in DNA: TGTGCCAGCAGCTTAGAAGCGGCCTACGAGCAGTACTTC. The J gene is TRBJ2-5, the V gene TRBV11-2; D is possibly TRBD2 (5 bases). The J call could be wrong; TRBJ2-7 is a better fit for the DNA end. This CDR3 comprises 13 residues. Germline V gene sequence: CDR1 SGHAT, CDR2 FQNNGV.

In its sample, this clone was seen once. The V and J genes are TRBV11-2 and TRBJ2-3; 7 nucleotides match TRBD2. CDR3 size: 15 residues. The germline gives CDR1 SGHAT, CDR2 FQNNGV. The V segment lost 6 bases and the J segment 2 bases; nucleotides outside the gene matches: 8. CDR3: CASSLLGGDTDTQYF. For the CDR3, the DNA is TGTGCCAGCAGTCTCCTGGGGGGGGACACAGATACGCAGTATTTT.

V is TRBV7-3 and J is TRBJ2-7; TRBD2 agrees at 13 bases. J was trimmed by 6 bases and V by 4 bases; bases with no gene match: 0. Looked up from germline, CDR1 is SGHTA and CDR2 is FQGTGA. The CDR3 sequence is 13 residues long. The CDR3 here is CASSWTSGSEQYF. The DNA of the CDR3 is TGTGCCAGCAGCTGGACTAGCGGGAGCGAGCAGTACTTC.

The CDR3 nucleotides are TGTGCCAGCAGCATCCGGACTAGCTGGGGAAAAAAAGATACGCAGTATTTT. Encoded protein: CASSIRTSWGKKDTQYF. V and J are TRBV7-9 and TRBJ2-3, with TRBD2 matching over 8 bases. The germline CDR1 and CDR2 sequences are SEHNR and FQNEAQ (reference sequence). J gave up 5 bases and V 5 bases, and 15 bases lay outside the gene matches. The CDR3 has 17 amino acids.

This clone was found a few times. The chain uses TRBV6-1 and TRBJ2-2; TRBD1 is a possible D gene (6 bases). V gave up 7 bases and J gave up 8 bases, with 17 bases separating them. This CDR3 contains 14 residues. Looked up from germline, CDR1 is MNHNS and CDR2 is SASEGT. CDR3 protein: CASMLQHGQGELFF. The DNA of the CDR3 is TGTGCCAGCATGTTACAGCACGGACAGGGGGAGCTGTTTTTT.

J is TRBJ2-7 and V is TRBV5-1, with 13 bases aligning to TRBD2. Germline values: CDR1 SGHRS, CDR2 YFSETQ. With V trimmed by 4 bases and J by 11 bases, 9 bases remained unmatched. This CDR3 has 14 amino acids. CDR3 loop: CASSDGLAGVTKYF. In nucleotides, the CDR3 is TGCGCCAGCAGCGACGGACTAGCGGGAGTGACTAAGTACTTC.

V is TRBV25-1 and J is TRBJ2-7; 8 bases fit TRBD1. Germline trimming cut 8 bases from V and 6 bases from J; bases unmatched to any gene: 9. Looked up from germline, CDR1 is MGHDK and CDR2 is SYGVNS. The CDR3 has 13 amino acids. The CDR3 loop reads CASARTGTAEQYF. The CDR3 DNA follows: TGTGCCAGCGCTAGGACAGGGACGGCCGAGCAGTACTTC.

The chain combines TRBV28 with TRBJ1-1, with no clear D. Germline lookup yields CDR1 MDHEN and CDR2 SYDVKM. V was pared by 3 bases and J by 0 bases, with 8 bases between. CDR3 length: 14 amino acids. The CDR3 DNA follows: TGTGCCAGCAGTTTGGCCCGGTTGAACACTGAAGCTTTCTTT. The encoded protein is CASSLARLNTEAFF. Full variable domain (rest looked up from reference TRBV28 and TRBJ1-1): DVKVTQSSRYLVKRTGEKVFLECVQDMDHENMFWYRQDPGLGLRLIYFSYDVKMKEKGDIPEGYSVSREKKERFSLILESASTNQTSMYLCASSLARLNTEAFFGQGTRLTVV.

The J gene is TRBJ2-2, the V gene TRBV9, with TRBD1 as a possible D gene (5 bases). The CDR3 covers 14 residues. The germline V gene encodes CDR1 SGDLS and CDR2 YYNGEE. The germline V and J ends were trimmed by 0 bases and 4 bases, with 7 bases remaining between them. The CDR3 reads CASSVGGSTGELFF. The CDR3 region has the DNA TGTGCCAGCAGCGTAGGGGGCAGCACCGGGGAGCTGTTTTTT.

Comments on this clone: A read error is likely here: a far larger clone is one base away. The same CDR3 also results from other DNA sequences found in this sample. This chain joins TRBV7-8 and TRBJ2-5, with unresolved D. V lost 7 bases to trimming and J lost 7 bases, with 19 bases between them. The germline V gene has CDR1 SGHVS and CDR2 FQNEAQ. The CDR3 runs 14 residues. The CDR3 protein is CASNPPSESRTQYF. CDR3 coding DNA: TGTGCCAGCAATCCTCCAAGCGAGTCACGGACCCAGTACTTC. Full variable domain (rest looked up from reference TRBV7-8 and TRBJ2-5): GAGVSQSPRYKVAKRGQDVALRCDPISGHVSLFWYQQALGQGPEFLTYFQNEAQLDKSGLPSDRFFAERPEGSVSTLKIQRTQQEDSAVYLCASNPPSESRTQYFGPGTRLLVL.

This chain links TRBV18 with TRBJ1-6, with D hard to call. CDR3 length equals 13 residues. The ends were cut back, 5 bases at V and 12 bases at J, with 14 bases in the middle. CDR1 and CDR2 (germline): KGHSH, LQKENI. As DNA, the CDR3 is TGTGCCAGCTCATCCGACCGGAGCCAACCCCTCCACTTT. Amino acid sequence: CASSSDRSQPLHF.

Details on this clone: This CDR3 is also generated by other DNA sequences in the sample. This chain uses TRBV10-2 with TRBJ2-7; possible D gene TRBD2, 5 bases. Trimming shortened V by 4 bases and J by 4 bases, and 8 bases separated the two germline ends. The germline gives CDR1 WSHSY, CDR2 SAAADI. CDR3 length equals 12 residues. CDR3 region: CASSGGGYEQYF. The CDR3 DNA is TGCGCCAGCAGTGGTGGCGGGTACGAGCAGTACTTC.

The gene calls are TRBV30 and TRBJ2-2, with 10 positions matching TRBD1. Losses at the gene ends were 3 bases for V and 4 bases for J; bases not matched to a gene: 8. Germline values: CDR1 GTSNPN, CDR2 SVGIG (reference sequence). The CDR3 contains 16 residues. CDR3 residues: CAWRLYGTGVTGELFF. The CDR3 bases are TGTGCCTGGAGACTGTACGGGACAGGGGTCACCGGGGAGCTGTTTTTT.

This chain connects TRBV28 to TRBJ2-6; D is undetermined. Per germline, CDR1 MDHEN and CDR2 SYDVKM. This CDR3 has 16 amino acids. V was trimmed by 3 bases and J by 0 bases, leaving 9 bases between them. This CDR3 reads CASSFGANSGANVLTF. Written as DNA, the CDR3 is TGTGCCAGCAGTTTTGGCGCTAACTCTGGGGCCAACGTCCTGACTTTC.

This clone has a handful of counts. The chain has TRBV27 and TRBJ2-1; TRBD1 aligns across 11 bases. Germline CDR1 reads MNHEY; CDR2 reads SMNVEV (reference sequence). CDR3 length: 14 residues. Trimming cost V 0 bases and J 14 bases; bases outside gene matches: 6. The CDR3 loop is CASSLSRTGGMEFF. The CDR3 coding sequence is TGTGCCAGCAGTTTATCCCGGACAGGGGGCATGGAGTTCTTC.

The chain has TRBV6-6 and TRBJ2-1, with TRBD2 matching 10 bases. In germline, CDR1 is MNHNY, CDR2 SVGAGI (reference sequence). V trimming: 1 base; J trimming: 4 bases; junction bases outside the gene matches: 4. The CDR3 extends over 16 amino acids. In DNA, the CDR3 is TGTGCCAGCAGTTACTGGACTAGCGGTAAGTACAATGAGCAGTTCTTC. Encoded protein: CASSYWTSGKYNEQFF.

This clone was seen a few times. The chain has TRBV30 and TRBJ2-7; tentatively, D is TRBD1 (5 bases). Germline-derived CDR1 and CDR2 are GTSNPN and SVGIG (reference sequence). This CDR3 comprises 11 residues. Between the trimmed V and J ends, which lost 5 bases and 4 bases, there was a span of 9 bases. The CDR3 DNA reads as TGTGCCTGGGGGGCGTTATACGAGCAGTACTTC. This gives the protein CAWGALYEQYF.

The gene calls are TRBV7-2 and TRBJ1-2; unclear D gene. This CDR3 has 14 residues. The V and J ends lost 5 bases and 4 bases respectively, with 14 bases between them. The germline gives CDR1 SGHTA, CDR2 FQGNSA. The CDR3 DNA is TGTGCCAGCAGCACGTCGTGGGAGAGCTATGGCTACACCTTC. It translates to CASSTSWESYGYTF.

This chain joins TRBV30 and TRBJ1-5; D might be TRBD1 (6 bases). The CDR3 has 14 amino acids. The V gene's germline CDR1 is GTSNPN and CDR2 SVGIG (reference sequence). V was cut by 3 bases and J by 4 bases, with 13 bases left in between. The CDR3 here is CAWRADRPNQPQHF. DNA for the CDR3: TGTGCCTGGAGGGCCGACAGGCCGAATCAGCCCCAGCATTTT.

The gene calls are TRBV7-2 and TRBJ2-1; maybe TRBD2 (6 bases). With 5 bases removed from V and 1 base from J, the gap between germline ends came to 15 bases. The CDR3 contains 16 residues. Germline V gene sequence: CDR1 SGHTA, CDR2 FQGNSA. The CDR3 spells CASSPQGGKSYNEQFF. CDR3 sequence (DNA): TGTGCCAGCAGCCCTCAGGGCGGGAAATCCTACAATGAGCAGTTCTTC.